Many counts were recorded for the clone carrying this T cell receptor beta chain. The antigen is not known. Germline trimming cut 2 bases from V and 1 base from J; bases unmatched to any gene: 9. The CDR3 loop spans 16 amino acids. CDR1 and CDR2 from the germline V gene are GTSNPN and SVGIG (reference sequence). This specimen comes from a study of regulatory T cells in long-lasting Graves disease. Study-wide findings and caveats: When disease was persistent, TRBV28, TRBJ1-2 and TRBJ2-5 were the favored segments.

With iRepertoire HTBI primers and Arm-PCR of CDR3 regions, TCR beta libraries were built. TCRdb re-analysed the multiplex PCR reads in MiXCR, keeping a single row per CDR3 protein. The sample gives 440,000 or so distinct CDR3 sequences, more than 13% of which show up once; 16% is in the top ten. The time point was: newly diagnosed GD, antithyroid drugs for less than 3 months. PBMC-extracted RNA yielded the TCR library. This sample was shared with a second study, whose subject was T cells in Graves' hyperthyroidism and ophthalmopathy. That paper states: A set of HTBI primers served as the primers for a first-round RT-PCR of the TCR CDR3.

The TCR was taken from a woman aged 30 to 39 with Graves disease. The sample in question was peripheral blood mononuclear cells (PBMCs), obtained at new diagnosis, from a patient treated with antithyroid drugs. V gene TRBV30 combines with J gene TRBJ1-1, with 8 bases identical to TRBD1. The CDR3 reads CAWSFYRGTGNTEAFF. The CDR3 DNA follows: TGTGCCTGGAGTTTTTACCGGGGGACAGGGAACACTGAAGCTTTCTTT.